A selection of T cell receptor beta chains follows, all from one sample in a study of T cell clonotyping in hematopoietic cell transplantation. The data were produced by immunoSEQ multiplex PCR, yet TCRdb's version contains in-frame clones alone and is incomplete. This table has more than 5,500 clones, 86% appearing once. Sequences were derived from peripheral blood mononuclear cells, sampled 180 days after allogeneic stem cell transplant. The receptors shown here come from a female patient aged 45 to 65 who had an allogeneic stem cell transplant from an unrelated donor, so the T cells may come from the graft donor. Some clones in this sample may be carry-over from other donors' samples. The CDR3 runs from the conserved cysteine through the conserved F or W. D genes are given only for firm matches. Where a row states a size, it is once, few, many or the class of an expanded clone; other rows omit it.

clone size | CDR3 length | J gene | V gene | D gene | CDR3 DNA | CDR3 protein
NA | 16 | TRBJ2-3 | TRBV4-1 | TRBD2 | TGCGCCAGCAGCCGCTCCCTAGCGGGGGGTAGAGATACGCAGTATTTT | CASSRSLAGGRDTQYF
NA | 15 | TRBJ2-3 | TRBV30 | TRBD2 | TGTGCCTGGAGTGTACGGCGGGGGGACACAGATACGCAGTATTTT | CAWSVRRGDTDTQYF
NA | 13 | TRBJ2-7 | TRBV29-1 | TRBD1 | TGCAGCGCCGGGACAGGACTCTCCTACGAGCAGTACTTC | CSAGTGLSYEQYF
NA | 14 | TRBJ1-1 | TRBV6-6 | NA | TGTGCCAGCACCGGCGGTTTTGGGTACACTGAAGCTTTCTTT | CASTGGFGYTEAFF
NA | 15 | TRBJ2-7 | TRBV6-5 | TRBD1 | TGTGCCAGCAGTTACCGCCGACAGGGGGCGGACGAGCAGTACTTC | CASSYRRQGADEQYF
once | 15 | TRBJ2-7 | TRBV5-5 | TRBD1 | TGTGCCAGCAGCCCGGACAGGGGGTCCTACTACGAGCAGTACTTC | CASSPDRGSYYEQYF
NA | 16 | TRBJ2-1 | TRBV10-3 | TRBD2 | TGTGCCATCAGACCGGGACTAGCGGGGGGGCCTGATGAGCAGTTCTTC | CAIRPGLAGGPDEQFF
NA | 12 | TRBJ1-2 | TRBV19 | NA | TGTGCCAGTCAGGTGGCGAACTATGGCTACACCTTC | CASQVANYGYTF
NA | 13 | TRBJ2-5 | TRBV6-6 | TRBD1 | TGTGCCAGCAGTCCCACAGGGGTAGCCACCCAGTACTTC | CASSPTGVATQYF
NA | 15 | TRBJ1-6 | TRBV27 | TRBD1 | TGTGCCAGCACCGGGACAGGGGGCTTGAATTCACCCCTCCACTTT | CASTGTGGLNSPLHF
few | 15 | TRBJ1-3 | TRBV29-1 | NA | TGCAGCGTTGAATACGGGGACCACTCTGGAAACACCATATATTTT | CSVEYGDHSGNTIYF
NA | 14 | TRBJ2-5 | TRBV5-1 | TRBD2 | TGCGCCAGCAGCGACACTAGCGGGGAAGAGACCCAGTACTTC | CASSDTSGEETQYF
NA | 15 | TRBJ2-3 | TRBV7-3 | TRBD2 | TGTGCCAGCAGAAGCAGCGGGGGGGCTACAGATACGCAGTATTTT | CASRSSGGATDTQYF
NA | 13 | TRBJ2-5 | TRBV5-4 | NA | TGTGCCAGCAGCTTGATGGGGGGAGAGACCCAGTACTTC | CASSLMGGETQYF
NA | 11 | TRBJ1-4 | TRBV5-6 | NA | TGTGCCAGCAGCTTGGGGGAAAAACTGTTTTTT | CASSLGEKLFF
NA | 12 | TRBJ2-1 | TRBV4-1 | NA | TGCGCCAGCAGCCCCGGGGCAAATGAGCAGTTCTTC | CASSPGANEQFF
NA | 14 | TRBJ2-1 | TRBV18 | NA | TGTGCCAGCTCACCACAGGCCCACTACAATGAGCAGTTCTTC | CASSPQAHYNEQFF
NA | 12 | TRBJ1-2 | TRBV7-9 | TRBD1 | TGTGCCGCTTTACAGGGGACCTATGGCTACACCTTC | CAALQGTYGYTF
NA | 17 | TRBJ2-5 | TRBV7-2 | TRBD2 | TGTGCCAGCAGCTTCCGGGCTAGCGGGGGGGCAGGAGAGACCCAGTACTTC | CASSFRASGGAGETQYF
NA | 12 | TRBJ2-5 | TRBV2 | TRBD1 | TGTGCCAGCCTACAGGGGCAAGAGACCCAGTACTTC | CASLQGQETQYF
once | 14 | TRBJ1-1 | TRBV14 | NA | TGTGCCAGCAGCCTTTTGGGGTTGAACACTGAAGCTTTCTTT | CASSLLGLNTEAFF
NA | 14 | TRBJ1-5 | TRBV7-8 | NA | TGTGCCAGCAGGGCCGGGACAAGCTTACAGCCCCAGCATTTT | CASRAGTSLQPQHF
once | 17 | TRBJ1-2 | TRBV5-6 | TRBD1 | TGTGCCAGCAGCATGCCCGGGACAGGAGAAGCTAACTATGGCTACACCTTC | CASSMPGTGEANYGYTF
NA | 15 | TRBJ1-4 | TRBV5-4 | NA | TGTGCCAGCAGCCTACTTGAGGCGGATAATGAAAAACTGTTTTTT | CASSLLEADNEKLFF
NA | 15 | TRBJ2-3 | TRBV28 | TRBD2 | TGTGCCAGCAGTTCGGGGGGAGACAGCACAGATACGCAGTATTTT | CASSSGGDSTDTQYF
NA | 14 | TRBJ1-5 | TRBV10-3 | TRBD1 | TGTGCCTCAAACACAGGGGATAGCAATCAGCCCCAGCATTTT | CASNTGDSNQPQHF
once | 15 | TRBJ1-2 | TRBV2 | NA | TGTGCCAGCAGCCCCCAAGGGCAACTAAACTATGGCTACACCTTC | CASSPQGQLNYGYTF
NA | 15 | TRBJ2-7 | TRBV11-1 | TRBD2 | TGTGCCAGCAGCATAGCTAGCGGGGCTACCTACGAGCAGTACTTC | CASSIASGATYEQYF
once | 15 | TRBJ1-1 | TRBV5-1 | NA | TGCGCCAGCAGCCCGCTCGGGGAAGGTTTCCAGGGAGCTTTCTTT | CASSPLGEGFQGAFF
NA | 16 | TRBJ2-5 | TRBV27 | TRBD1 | TGTGCCAGCAGTTTTTTCGGGACAGGGGGCGCAGAGACCCAGTACTTC | CASSFFGTGGAETQYF
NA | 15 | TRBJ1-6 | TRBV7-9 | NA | TGTGCCAGCAGTCGTAAGGTGTTGGGGGCTTCACCCCTCCACTTT | CASSRKVLGASPLHF
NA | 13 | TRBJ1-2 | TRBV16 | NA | TGTGCCAGCAGCCCCCAGGGAGGTTATGGCTACACCTTC | CASSPQGGYGYTF
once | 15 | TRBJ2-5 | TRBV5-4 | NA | TGTGCCAGCAGCCTGTTCAACAGGGCTCAAGAGACCCAGTACTTC | CASSLFNRAQETQYF
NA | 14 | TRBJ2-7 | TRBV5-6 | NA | TGTGCCAGCAGCTTGGGTGGGGACTTCTACGAGCAGTACTTC | CASSLGGDFYEQYF
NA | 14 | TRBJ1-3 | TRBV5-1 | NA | TGCGCCAGCAGCTTGGGGGAAACAGGAAACACCATATATTTT | CASSLGETGNTIYF
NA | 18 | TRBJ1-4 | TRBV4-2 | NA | TGTGCCAGCAGCCAAGATCCGCCCTCTGGGTCGGCTAATGAAAAACTGTTTTTT | CASSQDPPSGSANEKLFF
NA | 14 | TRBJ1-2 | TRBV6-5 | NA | TGTGCCAGCAGTCCGGGGGTTAGGCTGGCGGGCTACACCTTC | CASSPGVRLAGYTF
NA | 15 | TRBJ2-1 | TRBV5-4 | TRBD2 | TGTGCCAGCAGCTTTGTAGCGGGGGCCCACAATGAGCAGTTCTTC | CASSFVAGAHNEQFF
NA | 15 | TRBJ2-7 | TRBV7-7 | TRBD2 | TGTGCTAGCAGCCAGTCTAGCGGGGTGTCCGACGAGCAGTACTTC | CASSQSSGVSDEQYF
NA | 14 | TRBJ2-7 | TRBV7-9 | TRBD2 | TGTGCCAGCAGCTTAACTAGCGGGGCCTACGAGCAGTACTTC | CASSLTSGAYEQYF